This T cell receptor (beta chain) was captured by sequencing in a study of OX40 agonist ivuxolimab in advanced cancers. Peripheral blood came from all dose cohorts at three timepoints. V was trimmed by 2 bases and J by 4 bases, leaving 15 bases between them. The germline gives CDR1 SGHRS, CDR2 YFSETQ. This CDR3 is built from 15 residues. Broader study findings: Low levels of normalized T-cell clonal expansion also appeared in some nonresponders.

This table comes from immunoSEQ multiplex PCR, and its TCRdb copy is limited to in-frame clones, with some not included. The data hold over 55,000 clones, with about 89% observed a single time. Remarks on this clone: Its antigen is not known.

V is TRBV5-1 and J is TRBJ1-2; maybe TRBD1 (5 bases). The sequence was collected from an adult with an advanced solid tumor such as melanoma, head and neck, liver or kidney cancer. This sample comprised CD4+ or CD8+ T cells sorted from blood, obtained in a trial of the OX40 agonist ivuxolimab. CDR3 DNA: TGCGCCAGCAGCTTAGGGGCAGAATCCTTCTATGGCTACACCTTC. Translating gives CASSLGAESFYGYTF.